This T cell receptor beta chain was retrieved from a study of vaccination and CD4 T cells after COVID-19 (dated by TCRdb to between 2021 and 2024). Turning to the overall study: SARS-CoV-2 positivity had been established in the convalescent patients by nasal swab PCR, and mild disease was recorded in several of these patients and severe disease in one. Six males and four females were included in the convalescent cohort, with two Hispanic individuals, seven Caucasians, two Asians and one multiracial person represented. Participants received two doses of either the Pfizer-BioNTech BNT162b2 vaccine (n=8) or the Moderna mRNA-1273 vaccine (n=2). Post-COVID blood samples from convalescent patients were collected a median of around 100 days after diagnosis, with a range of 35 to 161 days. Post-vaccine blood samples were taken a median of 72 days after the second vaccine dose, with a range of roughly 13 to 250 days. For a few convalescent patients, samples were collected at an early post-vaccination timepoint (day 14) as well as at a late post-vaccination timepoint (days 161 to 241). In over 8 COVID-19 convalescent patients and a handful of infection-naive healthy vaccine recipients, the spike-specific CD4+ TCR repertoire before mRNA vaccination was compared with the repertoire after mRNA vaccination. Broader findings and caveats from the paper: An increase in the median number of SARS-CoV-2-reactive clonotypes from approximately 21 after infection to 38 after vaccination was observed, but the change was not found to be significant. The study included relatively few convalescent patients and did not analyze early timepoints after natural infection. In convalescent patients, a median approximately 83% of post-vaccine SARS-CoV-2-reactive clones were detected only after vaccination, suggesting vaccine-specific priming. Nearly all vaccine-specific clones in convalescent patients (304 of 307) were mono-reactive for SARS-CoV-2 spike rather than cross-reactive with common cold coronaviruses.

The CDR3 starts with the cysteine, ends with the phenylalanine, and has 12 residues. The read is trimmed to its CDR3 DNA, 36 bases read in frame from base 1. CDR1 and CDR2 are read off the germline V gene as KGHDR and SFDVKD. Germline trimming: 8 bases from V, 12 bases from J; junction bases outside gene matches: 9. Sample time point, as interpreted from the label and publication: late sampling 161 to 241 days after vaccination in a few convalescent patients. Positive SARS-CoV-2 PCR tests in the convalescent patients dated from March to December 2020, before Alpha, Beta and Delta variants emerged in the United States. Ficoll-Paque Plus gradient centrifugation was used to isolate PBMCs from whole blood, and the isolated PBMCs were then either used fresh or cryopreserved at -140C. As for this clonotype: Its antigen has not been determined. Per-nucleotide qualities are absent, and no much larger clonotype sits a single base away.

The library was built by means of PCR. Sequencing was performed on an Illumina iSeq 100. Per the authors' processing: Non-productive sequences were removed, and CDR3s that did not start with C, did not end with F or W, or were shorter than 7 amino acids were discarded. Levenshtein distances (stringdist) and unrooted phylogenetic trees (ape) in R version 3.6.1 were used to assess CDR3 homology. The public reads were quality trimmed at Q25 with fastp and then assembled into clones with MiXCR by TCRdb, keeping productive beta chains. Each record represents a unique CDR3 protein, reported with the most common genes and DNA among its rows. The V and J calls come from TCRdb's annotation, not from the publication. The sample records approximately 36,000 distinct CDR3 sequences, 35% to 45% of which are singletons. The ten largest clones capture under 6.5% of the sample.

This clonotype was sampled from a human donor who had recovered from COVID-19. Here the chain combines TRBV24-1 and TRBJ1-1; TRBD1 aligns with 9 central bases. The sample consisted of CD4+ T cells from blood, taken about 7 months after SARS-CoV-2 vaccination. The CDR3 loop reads CATTSGQGPSFF. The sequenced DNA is TGTGCCACCACCTCCGGACAGGGGCCCTCTTTCTTT.